The 12 T cell receptor beta chains in this list originate from one sample, sequenced in a study of blood T cell repertoires in COVID-19 (dated by TCRdb to about 2020). Receptor amplification or capture employed the immunoSEQ multiplex PCR assay. TCRdb carries this immuneACCESS record with in-frame sequences only. Its versions omit some clonotypes, under half of them owing to an unresolved V gene in the studies checked, with the rest unexplained. The sample table shows approximately 250,000 clones, and approximately 89% are seen once. The ten largest account for about a tenth of the sample. Sequenced sample: peripheral blood. These receptors were obtained from a woman between 65 and 79 years old with COVID-19, enrolled during active disease.

V gene TRBV5-1 combines with J gene TRBJ2-5; 7 bases align to TRBD1. V lost 6 bases to trimming and J lost 3 bases; unmatched junction nucleotides: 8. The CDR3 contains 14 residues. Germline CDR1 is SGHRS and CDR2 is YFSETQ. This CDR3 reads CASKEGASKETQYF. The CDR3 coding sequence is TGCGCCAGCAAAGAGGGGGCGAGCAAAGAGACCCAGTACTTC.

The rearrangement uses TRBV29-1 and TRBJ1-1, with 8 bases lining up with TRBD1. Germline loops: CDR1 SQVTM, CDR2 ANQGSEA. The CDR3 extends over 14 amino acids. Losses at the gene ends were 6 bases for V and 8 bases for J; bases not matched to a gene: 14. This CDR3 reads CSVPRTGWGSEAFF. Here the CDR3 DNA reads TGCAGCGTACCCCGGACAGGGTGGGGCTCCGAAGCTTTCTTT.

V is TRBV10-3 and J is TRBJ1-3; TRBD1 might be the D (6 bases). Germline CDR1 reads ENHRY; CDR2 reads SYGVKD. This CDR3 region has 14 residues. V shed 3 bases and J shed 5 bases, with 11 bases lying between them. This CDR3 reads CAISDDRIRNTIYF. CDR3 bases: TGTGCCATCAGTGACGACAGGATTAGAAACACCATATATTTT.

The rearrangement joins TRBV3-1 (or the pseudogene TRBV3-2) to TRBJ1-2; D is possibly TRBD1 (6 bases). Trimming removed 0 bases at V and 4 bases at J, with 9 bases between. The CDR3 loop spans 14 amino acids. Germline lookup yields CDR1 LGHDT and CDR2 YNNKEL (reference sequence). The DNA of the CDR3 is TGTGCCAGCAGCCAAGAACAACAGGGCTATGGCTACACCTTC. This encodes CASSQEQQGYGYTF.

The sample holds one count of this clone. The V call is TRBV7-9, the J call TRBJ1-6; 7 bases agree with TRBD1. CDR3 length: 14 residues. Germline lookup yields CDR1 SEHNR and CDR2 FQNEAQ (reference sequence). Trimming cost V 0 bases and J 9 bases; bases outside gene matches: 2. CDR3 amino acids: CASSLADRASPLHF. CDR3 DNA: TGTGCCAGCAGCTTAGCCGACAGGGCTTCACCCCTCCACTTT.

The rearrangement uses TRBV5-1 and TRBJ2-7; 7 nucleotides line up with TRBD2. Germline loops: CDR1 SGHRS, CDR2 YFSETQ. CDR3 length: 15 amino acids. Unmatched junction bases numbered 6, after V lost 1 base and J lost 2 bases. In DNA, the CDR3 is TGCGCCAGCAGCTTGACTAGCGAAAACCCCTACGAGCAGTACTTC. Residues: CASSLTSENPYEQYF.

V is TRBV7-3 and J is TRBJ2-5; D call uncertain. Looked up from germline, CDR1 is SGHTA and CDR2 is FQGTGA. V lost 2 bases, J lost 2 bases, and 6 bases lay in between. This CDR3 region has 13 residues. The CDR3 nucleotides are TGTGCCAGCAGCTTAGAACAGCAAGAGACCCAGTACTTC. Protein product: CASSLEQQETQYF.

The chain carries TRBV30 and TRBJ1-6, with 7 bases aligning to TRBD1. This CDR3 is 16 amino acids long. Per germline, CDR1 GTSNPN and CDR2 SVGIG (reference sequence). J gave up 8 bases and V 2 bases, and 12 bases lay outside the gene matches. The CDR3 region has the DNA TGTGCCTGGAGTCCACACAGGGGCGGACGGGATTCACCCCTCCACTTT. Amino acids: CAWSPHRGGRDSPLHF. Using reference TRBV30 and TRBJ1-6 for the parts outside the CDR3, the full variable domain is SQTIHQWPATLVQPVGSPLSLECTVEGTSNPNLYWYRQAAGRGLQLLFYSVGIGQISSEVPQNLSASRPQDRQFILSSKKLLLSDSGFYLCAWSPHRGGRDSPLHFGNGTRLTVT.

The chain carries TRBV6-5 and TRBJ2-5; tentatively, D is TRBD2 (5 bases). The CDR3 consists of 13 residues. V lost 6 bases, J lost 4 bases, and 12 bases lay in between. From germline, CDR1 is MNHEY and CDR2 SVGAGI. The CDR3 protein is CASRPSGLETQYF. As DNA, the CDR3 is TGTGCCAGCAGACCCTCGGGGTTAGAGACCCAGTACTTC.

J is TRBJ1-2 and V is TRBV19; D is possibly TRBD1 (5 bases). Germline CDR1 is LNHDA and CDR2 is SQIVND (reference sequence). V was cut by 3 bases and J by 3 bases, with 5 bases left in between. CDR3 length: 12 residues. CDR3 loop: CASSMTDYGYTF. In DNA, the CDR3 is TGTGCCAGTAGTATGACAGACTATGGCTACACCTTC.

The chain has TRBV5-1 and TRBJ1-1, with no clear D. Per the germline V gene, CDR1 is SGHRS and CDR2 is YFSETQ. This CDR3 has 14 residues. V dropped 4 bases and J dropped 0 bases, with 10 bases sitting between them. This CDR3 is CASSPYLLNTEAFF. CDR3 nucleotides: TGCGCCAGCAGCCCCTACCTTCTGAACACTGAAGCTTTCTTT.

This chain connects TRBV30 to TRBJ1-2, with D possibly TRBD1 on 6 matching bases. The CDR3 consists of 13 residues. Germline V CDR1 and CDR2: GTSNPN, SVGIG (reference sequence). Trimming left V 0 bases short and J 8 bases short, with 13 bases between. The CDR3: CAWSVRGAQGYTF. CDR3 DNA: TGTGCCTGGAGTGTACGGGGGGCGCAGGGCTACACCTTC.